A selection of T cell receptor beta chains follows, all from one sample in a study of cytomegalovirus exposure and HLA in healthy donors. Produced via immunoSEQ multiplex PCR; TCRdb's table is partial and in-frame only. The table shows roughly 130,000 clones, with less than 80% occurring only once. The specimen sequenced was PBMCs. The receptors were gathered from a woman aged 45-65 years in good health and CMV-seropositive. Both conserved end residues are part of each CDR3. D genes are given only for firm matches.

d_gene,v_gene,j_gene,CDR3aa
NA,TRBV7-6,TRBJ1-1,CASSLTENTEAFF
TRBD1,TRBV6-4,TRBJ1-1,CASSDLPAGGRNTEAFF
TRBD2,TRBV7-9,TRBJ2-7,CSSSHRLAGEVNEQYF
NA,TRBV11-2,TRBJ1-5,CASSLEADQPQHF
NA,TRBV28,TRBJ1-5,CASSGGGAAPADQPQHF
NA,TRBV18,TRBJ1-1,CASSPPGGENTEAFF
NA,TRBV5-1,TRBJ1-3,CASSLTGTSGNTIYF
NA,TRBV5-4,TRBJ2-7,CASSLDQGPSYEQYF
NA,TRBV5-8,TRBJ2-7,CASSLVGQGLQYF
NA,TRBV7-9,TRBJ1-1,CASSSGLRGTEAFF
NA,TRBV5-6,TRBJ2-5,CASSPAEETQYF
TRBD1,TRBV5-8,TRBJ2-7,CASSFRDRTYEQYF
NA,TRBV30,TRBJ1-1,CAWNSEDSDTEAFF
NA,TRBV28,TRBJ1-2,CASSSLGERTDNYGYTF
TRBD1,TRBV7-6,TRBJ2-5,CASSFKGQFQETQYF
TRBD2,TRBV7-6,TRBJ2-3,CASSLAASGGEIDTQYF
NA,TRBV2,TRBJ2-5,CARTKVSQETQYF
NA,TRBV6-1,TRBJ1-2,CASSEGTTGPYGYTF
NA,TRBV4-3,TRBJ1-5,CASSQDLRELQPQHF
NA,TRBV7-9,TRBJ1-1,CAAKGPQNTEAFF
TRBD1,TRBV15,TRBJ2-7,CATSSRDRGYEQYF
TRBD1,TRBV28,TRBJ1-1,CASSTGQETNTEAFF
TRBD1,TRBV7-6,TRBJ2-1,CASSPKPGQQISYNEQFF
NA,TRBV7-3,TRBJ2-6,CASSLYPGANVLTF
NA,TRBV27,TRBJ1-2,CASSLAGAYGYTF
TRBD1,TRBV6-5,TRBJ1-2,CASSRGQDYGYTF
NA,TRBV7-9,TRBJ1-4,CASRPKGTTNEKLFF
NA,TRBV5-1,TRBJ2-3,CASSSGEDLSTDTQYF
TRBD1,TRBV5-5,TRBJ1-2,CASSLGGTVNYGYTF
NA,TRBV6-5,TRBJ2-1,CASRSDGSSYNEQFF
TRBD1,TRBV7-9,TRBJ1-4,CASSFTGQGAEKLFF
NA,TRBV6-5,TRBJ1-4,CASRQLTNEKLFF
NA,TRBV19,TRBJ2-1,CASLRGSAYNEQFF
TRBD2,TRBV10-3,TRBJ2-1,CATGGTSGGVEQFF
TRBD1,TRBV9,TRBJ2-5,CASSGWDRGSETQYF
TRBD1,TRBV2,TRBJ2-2,CASSRGTGSTGELFF
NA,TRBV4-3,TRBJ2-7,CASSQDGGPFSYEQYF
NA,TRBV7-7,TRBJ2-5,CASSRLYGVQETQYF
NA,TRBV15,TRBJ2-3,CATSRDDKRITDTQYF
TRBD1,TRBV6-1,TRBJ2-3,CASRSGTGRTDTQYF
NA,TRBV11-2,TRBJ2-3,CASSLDPAGTRPDTQYF
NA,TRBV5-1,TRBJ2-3,CASSLGVRGTDTQYF
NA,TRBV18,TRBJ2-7,CASSPRQGTYEQYF
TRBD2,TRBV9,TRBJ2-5,CASSVSTSGGDQETQYF
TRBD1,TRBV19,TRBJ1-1,CASSIADRPEAFF